This is a list of T cell receptor beta chains from one sample in a study of T cells in Graves' hyperthyroidism and ophthalmopathy. One entry per CDR3 protein results from TCRdb running MiXCR on the multiplex PCR reads. The sample consists of about 420,000 distinct CDR3 sequences, around 13% of them appearing once. What was sequenced was blood. The receptor set was obtained from a woman aged 18-30 years with Graves' hyperthyroidism. The CDR3 runs from the conserved cysteine through the conserved F or W. Fields, in order: V gene, J gene, D gene, clone size, CDR3 DNA, CDR3 protein. A D gene is named only where the DNA matches it firmly. Rows give clone size only sometimes, using once, few, many, or a class for an expanded clone.

v_gene: TRBV15; j_gene: TRBJ2-3; d_gene: -; abundance: many; CDR3nt: TGTGCCACCAGCAGAGAGGGTGGATTTGGCGGGGGCAAAGATACGCAGTATTTT; CDR3aa: CATSREGGFGGGKDTQYF
v_gene: TRBV4-3; j_gene: TRBJ2-3; d_gene: TRBD2; abundance: many; CDR3nt: TGCGCCAGCAGCCAAGATCCCCTAGCGGAAGATACGCAGTATTTT; CDR3aa: CASSQDPLAEDTQYF
v_gene: TRBV10-3; j_gene: TRBJ2-5; d_gene: TRBD2; abundance: many; CDR3nt: TGTGCCATCAGGGGGACTAGCGGACCGAAAGAGACCCAGTACTTC; CDR3aa: CAIRGTSGPKETQYF
v_gene: TRBV10-3; j_gene: TRBJ2-1; d_gene: -; abundance: few; CDR3nt: TGTGCCATCAGCAGTACACCTAGCGTAGACAATGAGCAGTTCTTC; CDR3aa: CAISSTPSVDNEQFF
v_gene: TRBV5-6; j_gene: TRBJ1-2; d_gene: TRBD1; abundance: many; CDR3nt: TGTGCCAGCTTTTACGGGACAGAAGGGAACTATGGCTACACCTTC; CDR3aa: CASFYGTEGNYGYTF
v_gene: TRBV7-2; j_gene: TRBJ1-2; d_gene: -; abundance: many; CDR3nt: TGTGCCAGCAGCTCGGGAGGACAGCCCAATGGCTACACCTTC; CDR3aa: CASSSGGQPNGYTF
v_gene: TRBV24-1; j_gene: TRBJ1-5; d_gene: -; abundance: -; CDR3nt: TGTGCCACCAGTGATGCGCGAGGGGGGTCTAGGAATCAGCCCCAGCATTTT; CDR3aa: CATSDARGGSRNQPQHF
v_gene: TRBV18; j_gene: TRBJ2-1; d_gene: -; abundance: many; CDR3nt: TGTGCCAGCTCACCACCCCGGAGCTCCTACAATGAGCAGTTCTTC; CDR3aa: CASSPPRSSYNEQFF
v_gene: TRBV7-9; j_gene: TRBJ1-3; d_gene: -; abundance: -; CDR3nt: TGTGCCAGCAGCTTAGTGATGCGCTCTGGAAACACCATATATTTT; CDR3aa: CASSLVMRSGNTIYF
v_gene: TRBV28; j_gene: TRBJ2-2; d_gene: -; abundance: few; CDR3nt: TGTGCCAGCAGTTTGACAGGACGGCGGACCGGGGAGCTGTTTTTT; CDR3aa: CASSLTGRRTGELFF
v_gene: TRBV29-1; j_gene: TRBJ2-1; d_gene: TRBD1; abundance: many; CDR3nt: TGCAGCGCAGGACAGGGGTTTGGCAATGAGCAGTTCTTC; CDR3aa: CSAGQGFGNEQFF
v_gene: TRBV20-1; j_gene: TRBJ2-7; d_gene: TRBD2; abundance: -; CDR3nt: TGCAGTGCTAGAGCCCAGGGACTAGGGCGCTACGAGCAGTACTTC; CDR3aa: CSARAQGLGRYEQYF
v_gene: TRBV7-8; j_gene: TRBJ1-6; d_gene: TRBD1; abundance: many; CDR3nt: TGTGCCAGCAGGGACAGGGTAGTTTCACCCCTCCACTTT; CDR3aa: CASRDRVVSPLHF
v_gene: TRBV30; j_gene: TRBJ2-1; d_gene: TRBD2; abundance: -; CDR3nt: TGTGCCTGGGGTCTCCTAGCGGGAGGGCCAGGTGAGCAGTTCTTC; CDR3aa: CAWGLLAGGPGEQFF
v_gene: TRBV3-1; j_gene: TRBJ2-1; d_gene: -; abundance: many; CDR3nt: TGTGCCAGCAGCCACTATAAGTTACTTCATCGTGCAAACAATGAGCAGTTCTTC; CDR3aa: CASSHYKLLHRANNEQFF
v_gene: TRBV20-1; j_gene: TRBJ1-2; d_gene: -; abundance: many; CDR3nt: TGCAGTGCTAGAGCCCCTACAGACCTCTATGACTACACCTTC; CDR3aa: CSARAPTDLYDYTF
v_gene: TRBV15; j_gene: TRBJ1-5; d_gene: -; abundance: few; CDR3nt: TGTGCCACCAGCACGAGGACAGCGGTGCAGCCCCAGCATTTT; CDR3aa: CATSTRTAVQPQHF
v_gene: TRBV20-1; j_gene: TRBJ2-3; d_gene: TRBD2; abundance: many; CDR3nt: TGCAGTGCTAGAGGGCCTAGCGGGCACCCCATGGATACGCAGTATTTT; CDR3aa: CSARGPSGHPMDTQYF
v_gene: TRBV29-1; j_gene: TRBJ2-1; d_gene: TRBD2; abundance: many; CDR3nt: TGCAGCGTTGATAAGGGCGGGGGCAATGAGCAGTTCTTC; CDR3aa: CSVDKGGGNEQFF
v_gene: TRBV6-5; j_gene: TRBJ1-5; d_gene: -; abundance: -; CDR3nt: TGTGCCAGCAGTTATAACCGGGATCAGCCCCAGCATTTT; CDR3aa: CASSYNRDQPQHF
v_gene: TRBV9; j_gene: TRBJ1-1; d_gene: -; abundance: -; CDR3nt: TGTGCCAGCAGCGTAGTAGGCAGGGCCACTGAAGCTTTCTTT; CDR3aa: CASSVVGRATEAFF
v_gene: TRBV11-2; j_gene: TRBJ2-3; d_gene: -; abundance: many; CDR3nt: TGTGCCAGCAGCTTAGAACTTCGTAGCACAGATACGCAGTATTTT; CDR3aa: CASSLELRSTDTQYF
v_gene: TRBV27; j_gene: TRBJ2-1; d_gene: TRBD1; abundance: few; CDR3nt: TGTGCCAGCAGTCCCGGGACAGCTGCCTCTAATGAGCAGTTCTTC; CDR3aa: CASSPGTAASNEQFF
v_gene: TRBV29-1; j_gene: TRBJ1-4; d_gene: -; abundance: many; CDR3nt: TGCAGCGTTGTCGGTGGTAATGAAAAACTGTTTTTT; CDR3aa: CSVVGGNEKLFF
v_gene: TRBV10-3; j_gene: TRBJ2-7; d_gene: -; abundance: many; CDR3nt: TGTGCCATCGGCCAGGGCCACAGCTCCTACGAGCAGTACTTC; CDR3aa: CAIGQGHSSYEQYF
v_gene: TRBV28; j_gene: TRBJ2-1; d_gene: TRBD2; abundance: many; CDR3nt: TGTGCCACCAGCCCGATGACTAGCCCCAATGAGCAGTTCTTC; CDR3aa: CATSPMTSPNEQFF
v_gene: TRBV12-3/TRBV12-4; j_gene: TRBJ2-2; d_gene: TRBD1; abundance: -; CDR3nt: TGTGCCAGCAGTTTAGGGACAGGGTATGTCGGGGAGCTGTTTTTT; CDR3aa: CASSLGTGYVGELFF
v_gene: TRBV20-1; j_gene: TRBJ2-1; d_gene: TRBD1; abundance: -; CDR3nt: TGCAGTGTATTACTGGGACAGATTTCCTACAATGAGCAGTTCTTC; CDR3aa: CSVLLGQISYNEQFF
v_gene: TRBV28; j_gene: TRBJ2-4; d_gene: TRBD1; abundance: -; CDR3nt: TGTGCCAGCAGTTTATCGGCAGGGGGCCTGAAAAACATTCAGTACTTC; CDR3aa: CASSLSAGGLKNIQYF
v_gene: TRBV7-3; j_gene: TRBJ2-5; d_gene: TRBD2; abundance: many; CDR3nt: TGTGCCAGCAGCCTGACTAGCGGGAGCGGCGAGACCCAGTACTTC; CDR3aa: CASSLTSGSGETQYF
v_gene: TRBV6-2/TRBV6-3; j_gene: TRBJ2-7; d_gene: TRBD1; abundance: many; CDR3nt: TGTGCCAGCAGCCCGACAGGGGGAACCTACGAGCAGTACTTC; CDR3aa: CASSPTGGTYEQYF
v_gene: TRBV6-1; j_gene: TRBJ1-3; d_gene: -; abundance: -; CDR3nt: TGTGCCAGCAGTGAAGGTGAGGGCTCGTCTGGAAACACCATATATTTT; CDR3aa: CASSEGEGSSGNTIYF
v_gene: TRBV20-1; j_gene: TRBJ2-5; d_gene: -; abundance: many; CDR3nt: TGCAGTGCTAGAGAAGGGGGAGCTGAGACCCAGTACTTC; CDR3aa: CSAREGGAETQYF
v_gene: TRBV29-1; j_gene: TRBJ2-1; d_gene: -; abundance: many; CDR3nt: TGCAGCGTTGACGCTAATTGGAACAATGAGCAGTTCTTC; CDR3aa: CSVDANWNNEQFF
v_gene: TRBV7-6; j_gene: TRBJ1-5; d_gene: -; abundance: many; CDR3nt: TGTGCCAGCAGCTTAGGGGCGCCAAATAGCAATCAGCCCCAGCATTTT; CDR3aa: CASSLGAPNSNQPQHF
v_gene: TRBV12-3/TRBV12-4; j_gene: TRBJ2-6; d_gene: TRBD1; abundance: many; CDR3nt: TGTGCCAGCAGTTGGTCAGGGGGCTCTGGGGCCAACGTCCTGACTTTC; CDR3aa: CASSWSGGSGANVLTF
v_gene: TRBV4-2; j_gene: TRBJ2-7; d_gene: TRBD2; abundance: few; CDR3nt: TGTGCCAGCGGCGACGGGGCGGGAGAAGCCTACGAGCAGTACTTC; CDR3aa: CASGDGAGEAYEQYF
v_gene: TRBV30; j_gene: TRBJ1-2; d_gene: TRBD1; abundance: -; CDR3nt: TGTGCCCGGGACAGCGGAGTGGCGGGCTACACCTTC; CDR3aa: CARDSGVAGYTF
v_gene: TRBV7-8; j_gene: TRBJ2-2; d_gene: -; abundance: many; CDR3nt: TGTGCCAGCAGCTACGGGACTACCGGGGAGCTGTTTTTT; CDR3aa: CASSYGTTGELFF
v_gene: TRBV18; j_gene: TRBJ1-4; d_gene: -; abundance: few; CDR3nt: TGTGCCAGCTCACCACCAAGTCGAAATGAAAAACTGTTTTTT; CDR3aa: CASSPPSRNEKLFF
v_gene: TRBV6-1; j_gene: TRBJ2-3; d_gene: TRBD2; abundance: -; CDR3nt: TGTGCCAGCAGTGAAGGTAGCGGGAGACCTAGCACAGATACGCAGTATTTT; CDR3aa: CASSEGSGRPSTDTQYF
v_gene: TRBV30; j_gene: TRBJ2-1; d_gene: TRBD2; abundance: many; CDR3nt: TGTGCCTGGAGTATCGGGGGGACGGACTACAATGAGCAGTTCTTC; CDR3aa: CAWSIGGTDYNEQFF
v_gene: TRBV5-1; j_gene: TRBJ1-1; d_gene: -; abundance: many; CDR3nt: TGCGCCAGCAGCTTGTCAACGGAGAACACTGAAGCTTTCTTT; CDR3aa: CASSLSTENTEAFF
v_gene: TRBV20-1; j_gene: TRBJ2-7; d_gene: TRBD2; abundance: many; CDR3nt: TGCAGTGGGTCCGGGACTAGCGGGAGGCTTGGCTACGAGCAGTACTTC; CDR3aa: CSGSGTSGRLGYEQYF
v_gene: TRBV12-3/TRBV12-4; j_gene: TRBJ1-4; d_gene: -; abundance: few; CDR3nt: TGTGCCAGCAGTTTTCGGGGGGGGAATGAAAAACTGTTTTTT; CDR3aa: CASSFRGGNEKLFF
v_gene: TRBV2; j_gene: TRBJ1-5; d_gene: -; abundance: many; CDR3nt: TGTGCCAGCTCCTTGGGGGCAGGGTTCGGAAGCAATCAGCCCCAGCATTTT; CDR3aa: CASSLGAGFGSNQPQHF
v_gene: TRBV3-1; j_gene: TRBJ2-3; d_gene: TRBD1; abundance: -; CDR3nt: TGTGCCAGCAGCCCCGGGACAGGGAAGGGCGATACGCAGTATTTT; CDR3aa: CASSPGTGKGDTQYF
v_gene: TRBV27; j_gene: TRBJ2-1; d_gene: -; abundance: many; CDR3nt: TGTGCCAGCAGTTTAAGTTATCGGGATGAGCAGTTCTTC; CDR3aa: CASSLSYRDEQFF
v_gene: TRBV6-5; j_gene: TRBJ2-7; d_gene: -; abundance: many; CDR3nt: TGTGCCAGCAGTTACTCAGGAGGGCTCTACGAGCAGTACTTC; CDR3aa: CASSYSGGLYEQYF